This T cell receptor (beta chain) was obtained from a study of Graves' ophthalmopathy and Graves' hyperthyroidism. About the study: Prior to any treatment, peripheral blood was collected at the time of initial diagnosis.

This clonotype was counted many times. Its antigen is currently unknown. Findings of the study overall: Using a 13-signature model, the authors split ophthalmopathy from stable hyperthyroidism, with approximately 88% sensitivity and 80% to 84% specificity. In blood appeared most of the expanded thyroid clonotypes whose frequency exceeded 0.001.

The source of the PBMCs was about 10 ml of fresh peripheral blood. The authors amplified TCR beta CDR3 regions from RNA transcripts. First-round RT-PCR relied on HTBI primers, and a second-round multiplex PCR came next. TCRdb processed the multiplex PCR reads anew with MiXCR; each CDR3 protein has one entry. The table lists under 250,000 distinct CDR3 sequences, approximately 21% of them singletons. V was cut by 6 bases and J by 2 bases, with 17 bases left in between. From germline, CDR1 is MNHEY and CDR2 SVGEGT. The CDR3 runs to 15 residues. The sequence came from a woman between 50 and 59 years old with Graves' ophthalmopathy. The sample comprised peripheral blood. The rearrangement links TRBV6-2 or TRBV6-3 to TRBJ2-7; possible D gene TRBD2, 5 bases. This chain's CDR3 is CASRELVGGTYEQYF. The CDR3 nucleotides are TGTGCCAGCAGGGAACTAGTGGGTGGGACCTACGAGCAGTACTTC.